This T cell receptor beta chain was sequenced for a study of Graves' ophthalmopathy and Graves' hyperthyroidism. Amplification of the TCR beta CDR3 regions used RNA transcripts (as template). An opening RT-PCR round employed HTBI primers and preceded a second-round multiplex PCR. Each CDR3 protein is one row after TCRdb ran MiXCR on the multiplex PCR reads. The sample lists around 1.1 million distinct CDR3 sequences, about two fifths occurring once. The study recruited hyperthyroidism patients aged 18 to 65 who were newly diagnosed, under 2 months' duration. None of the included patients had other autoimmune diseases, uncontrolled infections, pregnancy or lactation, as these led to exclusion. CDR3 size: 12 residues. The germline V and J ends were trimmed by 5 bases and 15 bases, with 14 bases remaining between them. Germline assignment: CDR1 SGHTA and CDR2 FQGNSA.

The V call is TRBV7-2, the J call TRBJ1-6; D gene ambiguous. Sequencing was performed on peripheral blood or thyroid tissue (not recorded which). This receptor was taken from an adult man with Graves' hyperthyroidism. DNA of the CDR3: TGTGCCAGCAGCGAAGTCGGCGGGCTCCTCCACTTT. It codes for CASSEVGGLLHF.